This TCR beta chain was recorded in a study of T cells in Graves' hyperthyroidism and ophthalmopathy. Background on the study: At initial diagnosis, before any treatment had begun, peripheral blood was obtained.

It was RNA transcripts that yielded the amplified TCR beta CDR3 regions. In the first-round RT-PCR of the TCR CDR3, the HTBI primer set was used. Each CDR3 protein is one row after TCRdb ran MiXCR on the multiplex PCR reads. The repertoire holds about 590,000 distinct CDR3 sequences, with approximately 15% as singletons. This CDR3 is built from 18 residues. Trimming took 2 bases from V and 0 from J, leaving 17 bases between them. CDR1 and CDR2 (germline): MNHEY, SVGAGI. With respect to this clonotype: This sequence may be a read error, since a much larger clone differs from it by one base.

Sequenced material: blood. The chain couples TRBV6-5 to TRBJ2-1; D may be TRBD2 (7 bases). The clonotype originates from a woman in her thirties with Graves' hyperthyroidism. This CDR3 is CASSYTSGGGSSYNEQFF. The DNA for the CDR3 is TGTGCCAGCAGTTACACCAGTGGGGGCGGGAGCTCCTACAATGAGCAGTTCTTC.